This T cell receptor (beta chain) came from a study of Ad26.COV2.S vaccination and SARS-CoV-2 variants. The wider study: Recipients of Ad26.COV2.S got it intramuscularly, once or twice 56 days apart.

Treatment specified: roughly 19 received Ad26.COV2.S at low or high dose, single or two shots; several received placebo; per-sample allocation not given. Collection of the samples took place on day 63 after the first injection of vaccine or placebo. It was an adult aged 18-55 years in Boston who was the donor. TCRdb keeps only in-frame clones here, not all; method: immunoSEQ multiplex PCR. The data show 300,000 to 350,000 clones, roughly 90% seen once. The CDR3 is 12 amino acids. V was cut by 0 bases and J by 8 bases, with 8 bases left in between. Germline CDR1 and CDR2: GTSNPN and SVGIG (reference sequence).

Here the sequenced sample was peripheral blood, taken in a trial of Ad26.COV2.S vaccine versus placebo. V usage is TRBV30 and J usage is TRBJ2-1; no reliable D call. The receptor comes from a person between 18 and 65 years old who received the Ad26.COV2.S COVID-19 vaccine or a placebo. CDR3 DNA sequence: TGTGCCTGGAGTGTATGGCGTGATGAGCAGTTCTTC. Translating gives CAWSVWRDEQFF.